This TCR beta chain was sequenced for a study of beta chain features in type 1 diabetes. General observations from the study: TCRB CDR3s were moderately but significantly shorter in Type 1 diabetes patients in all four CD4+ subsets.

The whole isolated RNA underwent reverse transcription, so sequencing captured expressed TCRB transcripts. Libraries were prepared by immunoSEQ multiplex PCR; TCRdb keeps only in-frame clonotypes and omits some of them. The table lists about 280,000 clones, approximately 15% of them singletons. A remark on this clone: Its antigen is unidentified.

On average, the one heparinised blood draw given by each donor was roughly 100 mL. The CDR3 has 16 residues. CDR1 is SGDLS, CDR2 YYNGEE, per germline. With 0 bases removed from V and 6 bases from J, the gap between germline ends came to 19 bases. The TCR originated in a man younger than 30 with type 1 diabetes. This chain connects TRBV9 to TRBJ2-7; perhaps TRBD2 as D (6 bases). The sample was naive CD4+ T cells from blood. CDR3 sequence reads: CASSVGGELTRGEQYF. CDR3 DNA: TGTGCCAGCAGCGTAGGCGGGGAGCTAACCAGAGGCGAGCAGTACTTC.